The next 3 T cell receptor beta chains were all read from a single sample in a study of T-cell reconstitution after alpha-beta-depleted transplantation in children. It was with unique molecular identifiers that the TCRbeta library was prepared. TCRdb analysed the PCR reads with MiXCR anew, one entry per CDR3 protein. This sample has 700,000 to 950,000 distinct CDR3 sequences, with approximately 15% found just once. The sample consisted of PBMCs, mostly from graft donor cells, taken 360 days after TCRalphabeta/CD19-depleted stem cell transplant. The receptor set was obtained from a male patient younger than 18 who had a stem cell transplant for acute lymphoblastic leukemia, so the T cells may come from the graft donor.

This sequence joins TRBV20-1 and TRBJ2-7; a possible D gene is TRBD2 (5 bases). There are 13 residues in the CDR3. V was pared by 3 bases and J by 1 base, with 10 bases between. Germline V CDR1 and CDR2: DFQATT, SNEGSKA (reference sequence). The CDR3 loop reads CSASSRGSYEQYF. Written as DNA, the CDR3 is TGCAGTGCTAGTTCACGGGGATCCTACGAGCAGTACTTC.

The genes are TRBV13 and TRBJ1-1; D gene uncertain. V was pared by 3 bases and J by 0 bases, with 11 bases between. Germline V gene lookup returns CDR1 PRHDT and CDR2 FYEKMQ (reference sequence). The CDR3 runs to 15 residues. CDR3 sequence reads: CASSLRRPMNTEAFF. DNA of the CDR3: TGTGCCAGCAGCTTGCGCCGACCTATGAACACTGAAGCTTTCTTT.

This clonotype has more than one count but fewer than ten. This rearrangement joins TRBV12-3 or TRBV12-4 to TRBJ2-7; 7 bases match TRBD2. V was clipped by 3 bases and J by 12 bases; unmatched bases: 8. This CDR3 has 12 amino acids. For the CDR3, the DNA is TGTGCCAGCAGTTTCGCGACTAGCCGGAGGTACTTC. Its protein product is CASSFATSRRYF.